Listed below are T cell receptor beta chains from one sample, sequenced in a study of blood T cell repertoires in COVID-19. Sequencing was performed with immunoSEQ multiplex PCR; in TCRdb, only in-frame clones are kept and a portion is missing. The data show 230,000 or so clones, approximately 84% seen once. Sequences were obtained from PBMCs or T cells enriched from blood (not recorded which). The receptors derive from a woman in her fifties or sixties who had been exposed to COVID-19. CDR3s include the opening cysteine and the closing phenylalanine or tryptophan. A D gene is named only where the DNA matches it firmly. For some rows the clone size is stated as once, few or many, or as a class when expanded; others skip it.

clone_size: NA
v_call: TRBV6-5
j_call: TRBJ2-7
d_call: NA
cdr3_nt: TGTGCCAGCAGTTACTCGACTAGTCGCGAGCAGTACTTC
cdr3_aa: CASSYSTSREQYF

clone_size: many
v_call: TRBV2
j_call: TRBJ2-7
d_call: NA
cdr3_nt: TGTGCCAGCAGTGACCCTCGGGAGGAGCAGTACTTC
cdr3_aa: CASSDPREEQYF

clone_size: many
v_call: TRBV27
j_call: TRBJ1-1
d_call: NA
cdr3_nt: TGTGCCAGCAGTTTATCGAGTGGGGGGGGCAACACTGAAGCTTTCTTT
cdr3_aa: CASSLSSGGGNTEAFF

clone_size: NA
v_call: TRBV3-1/TRBV3-2
j_call: TRBJ1-2
d_call: TRBD1
cdr3_nt: TGTGCCAGCAGCCGGTTTAATTCAGGGGGCGCGGATGGCTACACCTTC
cdr3_aa: CASSRFNSGGADGYTF

clone_size: NA
v_call: TRBV2
j_call: TRBJ1-3
d_call: NA
cdr3_nt: TGTGCCAGCAGTGAATCCTCAGGGTATGGAAACACCATATATTTT
cdr3_aa: CASSESSGYGNTIYF

clone_size: NA
v_call: TRBV6-5
j_call: TRBJ1-2
d_call: TRBD1
cdr3_nt: TGTGCCAGCAGTTCCCCGGACAGGACGAACTATGGCTACACCTTC
cdr3_aa: CASSSPDRTNYGYTF

clone_size: NA
v_call: TRBV4-3
j_call: TRBJ1-2
d_call: NA
cdr3_nt: TGCGCCAGCAGCCACAACAGGGCCGCGCGAGGCTACACCTTC
cdr3_aa: CASSHNRAARGYTF

clone_size: NA
v_call: TRBV10-1
j_call: TRBJ1-1
d_call: TRBD1
cdr3_nt: TGCGCCAGCAGTGTTGGGACAGGGATCACTGAAGCTTTCTTT
cdr3_aa: CASSVGTGITEAFF

clone_size: NA
v_call: TRBV6-4
j_call: TRBJ1-2
d_call: NA
cdr3_nt: TGTGCCAGCAGTGCTTCCTTAGCTAACTATGGCTACACCTTC
cdr3_aa: CASSASLANYGYTF

clone_size: NA
v_call: TRBV3-1/TRBV3-2
j_call: TRBJ1-1
d_call: NA
cdr3_nt: TGTGCCAGCAGCCAAGACGGCTTCTTAGAGAGCGGCACTGAAGCTTTCTTT
cdr3_aa: CASSQDGFLESGTEAFF

clone_size: NA
v_call: TRBV2
j_call: TRBJ1-6
d_call: NA
cdr3_nt: TGTGCCAGTAAAGGACAGAACGATAGTCCCCTCCACTTT
cdr3_aa: CASKGQNDSPLHF

clone_size: NA
v_call: TRBV7-2
j_call: TRBJ1-4
d_call: NA
cdr3_nt: TGTGCCAGCAGCTTATGGGGGGATGGGGAAAAACTGTTTTTT
cdr3_aa: CASSLWGDGEKLFF

clone_size: NA
v_call: TRBV27
j_call: TRBJ2-1
d_call: NA
cdr3_nt: TGTGCCAGCGGATCTGACAGTTCTTACAATGAGCAGTTCTTC
cdr3_aa: CASGSDSSYNEQFF

clone_size: NA
v_call: TRBV5-5
j_call: TRBJ1-1
d_call: TRBD1
cdr3_nt: TGTGCCAGCAGCTCATACTTATGGACAGGGTTTTTT
cdr3_aa: CASSSYLWTGFF

clone_size: NA
v_call: TRBV19
j_call: TRBJ1-1
d_call: NA
cdr3_nt: TGTGCCAGTAGTATAGGGACAGTGCTCGAAGCTTTCTTT
cdr3_aa: CASSIGTVLEAFF

clone_size: NA
v_call: TRBV21-1
j_call: TRBJ1-1
d_call: NA
cdr3_nt: TGTGCCAGCAGCACCCGGGACAGGGGGCCTGTATATGAAGCTTTCTTT
cdr3_aa: CASSTRDRGPVYEAFF

clone_size: NA
v_call: TRBV5-1
j_call: TRBJ1-4
d_call: TRBD1
cdr3_nt: TGCGCCAGCAGCTTGGTCCCGACGGGACAGGGGAATGAAAAACTGTTTTTT
cdr3_aa: CASSLVPTGQGNEKLFF

clone_size: NA
v_call: TRBV10-3
j_call: TRBJ1-1
d_call: TRBD1
cdr3_nt: TGTGCCATCAGTGATGAACAGGGGATCACTGAAGCTTTCTTT
cdr3_aa: CAISDEQGITEAFF

clone_size: NA
v_call: TRBV6-5
j_call: TRBJ1-2
d_call: NA
cdr3_nt: TGTGCCAGCAGTTACGGTCGTAACAGGGAGGGCTATGGCTACACCTTC
cdr3_aa: CASSYGRNREGYGYTF

clone_size: NA
v_call: TRBV7-6
j_call: TRBJ1-5
d_call: NA
cdr3_nt: TGTGCCAGCAGCTTAGACTGGTATCAGCCCCAGCATTTT
cdr3_aa: CASSLDWYQPQHF

clone_size: many
v_call: TRBV4-1
j_call: TRBJ2-5
d_call: NA
cdr3_nt: TGCGCCAGCAGCCAAGCGGAGCCGGGATGGGAGACCCAGTACTTC
cdr3_aa: CASSQAEPGWETQYF

clone_size: NA
v_call: TRBV6-1
j_call: TRBJ1-3
d_call: TRBD1
cdr3_nt: TGTGCCAGCAGTGAAGGGGACAGCTCTGGAAACACCATATATTTT
cdr3_aa: CASSEGDSSGNTIYF

clone_size: NA
v_call: TRBV2
j_call: TRBJ1-2
d_call: NA
cdr3_nt: TGTGCCAGCACCGCTAGGCTGGGGGGAGGCTACACCTTC
cdr3_aa: CASTARLGGGYTF

clone_size: NA
v_call: TRBV6-5
j_call: TRBJ2-2
d_call: TRBD1
cdr3_nt: TGTGCCAGCAGCCTCGGACAGGCGAACACCGGGGAGCTGTTTTTT
cdr3_aa: CASSLGQANTGELFF

clone_size: NA
v_call: TRBV10-3
j_call: TRBJ1-1
d_call: NA
cdr3_nt: TGTGCCATCAGTGCCAACAGGGACACTGAAGCTTTCTTT
cdr3_aa: CAISANRDTEAFF

clone_size: once
v_call: TRBV6-4
j_call: TRBJ2-3
d_call: TRBD2
cdr3_nt: TGTGCCAGCAGTGACGGCGGGGGGAAGACAGATACGCAGTATTTT
cdr3_aa: CASSDGGGKTDTQYF

clone_size: NA
v_call: TRBV19
j_call: TRBJ1-1
d_call: NA
cdr3_nt: TGTGCCAGTACCCCGACAGGCCCGAAGAACACTGAAGCTTTCTTT
cdr3_aa: CASTPTGPKNTEAFF

clone_size: NA
v_call: TRBV3-1/TRBV3-2
j_call: TRBJ1-2
d_call: NA
cdr3_nt: TGTGCCAGCAGCCAAGAGGGATACAGGGATGGAGGCTACACCTTC
cdr3_aa: CASSQEGYRDGGYTF